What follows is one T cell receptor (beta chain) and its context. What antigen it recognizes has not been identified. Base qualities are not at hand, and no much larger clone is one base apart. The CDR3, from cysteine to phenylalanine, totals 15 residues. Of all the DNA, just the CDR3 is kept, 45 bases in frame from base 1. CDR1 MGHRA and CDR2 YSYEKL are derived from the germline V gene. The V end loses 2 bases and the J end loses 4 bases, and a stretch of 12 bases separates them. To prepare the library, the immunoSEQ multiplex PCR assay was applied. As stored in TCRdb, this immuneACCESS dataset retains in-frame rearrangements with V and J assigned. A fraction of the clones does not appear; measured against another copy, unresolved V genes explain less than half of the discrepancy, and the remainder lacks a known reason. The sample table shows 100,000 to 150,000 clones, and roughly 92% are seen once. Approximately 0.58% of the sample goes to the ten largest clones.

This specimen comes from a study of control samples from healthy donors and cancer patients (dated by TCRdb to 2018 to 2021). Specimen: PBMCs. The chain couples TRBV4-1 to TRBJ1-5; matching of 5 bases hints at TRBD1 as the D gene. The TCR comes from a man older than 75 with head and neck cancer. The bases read TGCGCCAGCAGCCAATCCGGACACCCGAATCAGCCCCAGCATTTT. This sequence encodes CASSQSGHPNQPQHF.